This T cell receptor (beta chain) was identified in a study of blood T cell repertoires in COVID-19. The wider study: Samples came from the United States, Italy and Spain, spanning acute and convalescent COVID-19. The analysed material was cDNA or gDNA that came from T cells, B-cell-depleted T cells, or PBMCs.

This clone was seen at least ten times. In the source study's methods: Nucleated cell number was recorded as an estimate derived from reference gene primer amplification. Repertoires were generated with immunoSEQ multiplex PCR, while TCRdb's copy carries only in-frame clones and drops some. V, J and clone size reflect that table, while D and trimming were determined from the DNA. The sample has some 250,000 clones; around four fifths are singletons. Trimming cost V 0 bases and J 5 bases, with 5 bases left between them. Per the germline V gene, CDR1 is SGDLS and CDR2 is YYNGEE. The CDR3 covers 12 residues.

The sequence was obtained from a woman aged 55-69 years with active or convalescent COVID-19. The chain carries TRBV9 and TRBJ1-2; D may be TRBD1 (5 bases). Sequenced sample: peripheral blood. CDR3 bases: TGTGCCAGCAGCGTAGAGGGGTATGGCTACACCTTC. It encodes CASSVEGYGYTF.